Below, 9 T cell receptor beta chains from the same sample are listed, as sequenced in a study of CD8+ T cells in alopecia areata. After isolation, RNA underwent reverse transcription to generate cDNA as the sequencing template. Sequencing was performed with immunoSEQ multiplex PCR; in TCRdb, only in-frame clones are kept and a portion is missing. The sample holds more than 140,000 clones, more than 85% seen once. The treatment: oral pan-JAK inhibitor, 5-10 mg twice daily. The starting material was CD8+ T cells sorted from blood, obtained at week 4, from a patient treated with tofacitinib. The receptors were sampled from a human donor with alopecia areata.

The V gene is TRBV2, the J gene TRBJ1-1; TRBD1 matches 7 bases. CDR3 length: 13 amino acids. With 1 base clipped from V and 9 bases from J, the junction kept 5 bases outside the gene matches. Germline CDR1 and CDR2: SNHLY and FYNNEI. The CDR3 nucleotides read TGTGCCAGCAGTGAAGGGCAGGGGGAGCAAGCTTTCTTT. It encodes CASSEGQGEQAFF.

The chain recombines TRBV6-5 with TRBJ2-7; D is unclear. CDR3 size: 13 residues. V dropped 2 bases and J dropped 0 bases, with 5 bases sitting between them. Germline loops: CDR1 MNHEY, CDR2 SVGAGI. CDR3 region: CASSYRVSYEQYF. The CDR3 DNA reads as TGTGCCAGCAGTTACCGCGTCTCCTACGAGCAGTACTTC.

The genes are TRBV25-1 and TRBJ2-7; D gene unclear. CDR1 and CDR2 (germline): MGHDK, SYGVNS. The CDR3 covers 12 residues. V was pared by 3 bases and J by 6 bases, with 9 bases between. The CDR3 DNA reads TGTGCCAGCAGTGACCCCTCGGTCGAGCAGTACTTC. Residues: CASSDPSVEQYF.

The chain has TRBV10-3 and TRBJ2-7; 7 positions agree with TRBD2. The CDR3 consists of 15 residues. The junction had 8 bases not matched to a gene; V was cut back by 6 bases and J by 0 bases. Germline V gene data show CDR1 as ENHRY and CDR2 as SYGVKD. Here the CDR3 reads CAIRTDGGYSYEQYF. The DNA of the CDR3 is TGTGCCATCAGGACTGACGGGGGGTACTCCTACGAGCAGTACTTC.

V usage is TRBV29-1 and J usage is TRBJ2-5; a possible D gene is TRBD2 (6 bases). Trimming took off 6 bases at V and 3 bases at J, with 17 bases between the two ends. This CDR3 is 14 amino acids long. Germline lookup yields CDR1 SQVTM and CDR2 ANQGSEA. The CDR3 DNA reads TGCAGCGTAATTTATCTTGGGGGGAAAGAGACCCAGTACTTC. It specifies CSVIYLGGKETQYF.

J is TRBJ2-2 and V is TRBV9, with D perhaps matching TRBD2 (6 bases). There are 16 residues in the CDR3. V dropped 1 base and J dropped 3 bases, with 13 bases sitting between them. CDR1 and CDR2 from the germline V gene are SGDLS and YYNGEE. CDR3 in amino acids: CASSVSSGPDTGELFF. The CDR3 region has the DNA TGTGCCAGCAGCGTAAGTAGCGGTCCTGACACCGGGGAGCTGTTTTTT.

The CDR3 region has the DNA TGTGCCAGCACTCCGACTAGCGGGTACAATGAGCAGTTCTTC. Its protein product is CASTPTSGYNEQFF. The chain carries TRBV27 and TRBJ2-1, with 10 bases lining up with TRBD2. The CDR3 covers 14 residues. After removal of 7 bases from V and 4 bases from J, the junction contained 4 bases not matched to a gene. The germline V gene has CDR1 MNHEY and CDR2 SMNVEV (reference sequence).

V and J are TRBV11-2 and TRBJ2-5; D perhaps matches TRBD1 (5 bases). Germline lookup yields CDR1 SGHAT and CDR2 FQNNGV. The CDR3 has 15 residues. Trimming removed 1 base at V and 5 bases at J, with 14 bases between. The CDR3 here is CASSLVYRPGETQYF. The CDR3, as DNA: TGTGCCAGCAGCTTAGTCTACAGGCCCGGGGAGACCCAGTACTTC.

The gene calls are TRBV10-2 and TRBJ1-2; D is unresolved. This CDR3 is 13 amino acids long. V dropped 0 bases and J dropped 8 bases, with 10 bases sitting between them. Germline V gives CDR1 WSHSY, CDR2 SAAADI. CDR3 sequence reads: CASSESGGSGYTF. CDR3 DNA: TGCGCCAGCAGTGAGTCTGGCGGGTCCGGCTACACCTTC.